Ten or more counts support the clone carrying this T cell receptor (beta chain). Each CDR3 protein gets one entry after TCRdb re-called the RT-PCR reads with MiXCR. This sample has approximately 200,000 distinct CDR3 sequences; 14% occur once, and the top ten carry roughly 10%. This entry comes from a study of patients and donors after allogeneic stem cell transplantation. This receptor was taken from a human donor who was either an allogeneic HSCT recipient or a stem cell or donor lymphocyte infusion donor (not recorded which). It is not recorded whose cells these are; they may come from a transplant donor. The sequenced sample was blood, either unsorted or a sorted T cell fraction (not recorded which).

The CDR3 DNA sequence: TGCGCCAGCACCCCGGGACAGCCCTACGAGCAGTACTTC. Translation gives CASTPGQPYEQYF. The chain links TRBV5-1 to TRBJ2-7, with 7 bases that match TRBD1. The CDR3 has 13 residues. Germline V gives CDR1 SGHRS, CDR2 YFSETQ. Unmatched junction bases numbered 5, after V lost 6 bases and J lost 2 bases.